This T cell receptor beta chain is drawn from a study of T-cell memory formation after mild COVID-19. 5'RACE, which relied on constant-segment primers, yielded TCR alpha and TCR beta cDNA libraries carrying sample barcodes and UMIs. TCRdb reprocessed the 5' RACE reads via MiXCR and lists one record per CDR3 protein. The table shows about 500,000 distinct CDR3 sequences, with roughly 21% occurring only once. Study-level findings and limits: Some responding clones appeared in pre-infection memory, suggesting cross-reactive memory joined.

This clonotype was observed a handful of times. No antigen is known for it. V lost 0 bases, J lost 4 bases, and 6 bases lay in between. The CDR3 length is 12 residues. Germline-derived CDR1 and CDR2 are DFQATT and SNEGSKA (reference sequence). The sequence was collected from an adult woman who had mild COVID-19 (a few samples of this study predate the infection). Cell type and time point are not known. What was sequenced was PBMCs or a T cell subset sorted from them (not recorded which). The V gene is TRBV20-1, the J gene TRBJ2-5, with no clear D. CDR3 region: CSARDLVETQYF. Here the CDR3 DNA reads TGCAGTGCTAGAGATTTAGTAGAGACCCAGTACTTC.